The subject of this entry is one T cell receptor (beta chain). Its specificity is unknown. The sample is drawn from a study of shared clonotypes between healthy human individuals. Study as a whole: The cohort had a couple of women and a few men, ages 18 to 49. Three CD4 naive, three CD4 memory, two CD8 naive and one CD8 memory plate were used per donor. Study observations and caveats: Around 5% was the fraction of naive CD4 clonotypes found shared across four donors.

Clones were sequenced by immunoSEQ multiplex PCR, and TCRdb holds only the in-frame ones, with some missing. The sample yields roughly 1 million clones, around three quarters seen once. This CDR3 contains 16 residues. Germline CDR1 is SGHNT and CDR2 is YYREEE (reference sequence). Trimming pared 3 bases from V and 0 bases from J, leaving 13 bases between. Source material: memory CD4+ T cells from PBMCs. Noted subset: CD45RA-negative fraction. V gene TRBV5-4 combines with J gene TRBJ2-1; D not resolved. This clonotype was obtained from a man aged 18 to 29 in good health. Some clones in this sample may be carry-over from other donors' samples. This CDR3 is CASSSGELSSYNEQFF. The DNA of the CDR3 is TGTGCCAGCAGCTCTGGGGAACTGAGCTCCTACAATGAGCAGTTCTTC.